One and the same sample provided the 4 T cell receptor beta chains below, sequenced in a study of beta chain features in type 1 diabetes. The study reverse transcribed the entire isolated RNA, so it sequenced expressed TCRB transcripts. The table came from immunoSEQ multiplex PCR; TCRdb's copy has only in-frame clones and leaves some out. The sample holds some 150,000 clones; around an eighth are singletons and the top ten take under 1.5%. No cognate antigen is known for these TCRs. Findings and caveats of the study: Patients with Type 1 diabetes showed moderately but significantly shorter TCRB CDR3s in all four CD4+ subsets.

Input material: central memory CD4+ T cells from blood. The receptors were gathered from a man between 18 and 29 years old with type 1 diabetes.

The CDR3 bases are TGTGCCAGCAGTACCCCCCCGGGGCGAGGCCAGACCCGGAAAGCTTTCTTT. This translates into CASSTPPGRGQTRKAFF. The chain couples TRBV28 to TRBJ1-1; a possible D gene is TRBD1 (5 bases). The germline gives CDR1 MDHEN, CDR2 SYDVKM. With 5 bases removed from V and 9 bases from J, the gap between germline ends came to 28 bases. This CDR3 spans 17 amino acids.

The chain employs TRBV6-5 and TRBJ2-7; TRBD1 is a possible D gene (5 bases). CDR3 length equals 14 residues. CDR1 is MNHEY, CDR2 SVGAGI, per germline. V lost 7 bases and J 3 bases, leaving 16 bases between the germline ends. CDR3 coding DNA: TGTGCCAGCACCAAAACCCAGGGAAACTACGAGCAGTACTTC. Protein product: CASTKTQGNYEQYF.

This clone was counted a few times. The chain couples TRBV5-1 to TRBJ2-3; 7 bases fit TRBD1. Losses at the gene ends were 5 bases for V and 0 bases for J; bases not matched to a gene: 6. This CDR3 comprises 15 residues. Germline V lookup: CDR1 SGHRS, CDR2 YFSETQ. The CDR3 region has the DNA TGCGCCAGCAGTAACAGGGGAACTAGCACAGATACGCAGTATTTT. It yields the protein CASSNRGTSTDTQYF. The full variable domain, rest sourced from reference TRBV5-1 and TRBJ2-3, is KAGVTQTPRYLIKTRGQQVTLSCSPISGHRSVSWYQQTPGQGLQFLFEYFSETQRNKGNFPGRFSGRQFSNSRSEMNVSTLELGDSALYLCASSNRGTSTDTQYFGPGTRLTVL.

In this sample, this clone turned up many times. The J gene is TRBJ2-7, the V gene TRBV27; maybe TRBD1 (5 bases). Looked up from germline, CDR1 is MNHEY and CDR2 is SMNVEV (reference sequence). V lost 5 bases to trimming and J lost 5 bases, with 16 bases between them. The CDR3 totals 14 residues. CDR3 DNA sequence: TGTGCCAGCAGTGGGTGGCAGGGTGAAGACGAGCAGTACTTC. It is translated as CASSGWQGEDEQYF.